The 5 T cell receptor beta chains presented below share a single source sample, sequenced in a study of monozygotic twins with cystic fibrosis. Method: immunoSEQ multiplex PCR; TCRdb's copy keeps in-frame clones and lacks some. The table has about 32,000 clones, 92% seen once. The source material was blood. The receptors were sampled from a girl aged 2 to 9 with cystic fibrosis.

V usage is TRBV9 and J usage is TRBJ2-2; D is possibly TRBD2 (6 bases). V lost 6 bases to trimming and J lost 4 bases, with 16 bases between them. This CDR3 is built from 15 residues. CDR1 and CDR2 from the germline V gene are SGDLS and YYNGEE. The CDR3 is CASTPSTSATGELFF. DNA for the CDR3: TGTGCCAGCACCCCCTCGACTAGTGCCACCGGGGAGCTGTTTTTT.

Comment on this clone: The junction departs from the called germline gene at one end, perhaps through a read error. V gene TRBV5-1 combines with J gene TRBJ2-1, with TRBD1 identical over 7 bases. Germline V gene sequence: CDR1 SGHRS, CDR2 YFSETQ. The CDR3 has 11 residues. CDR3 sequence reads: CASSKDRVRLF. The DNA of the CDR3 is TGCGCCAGCAGCAAAGACAGGGTAAGGCTCTTC.

This chain connects TRBV6-1 to TRBJ1-5; D is undetermined. V was pared by 4 bases and J by 0 bases, with 4 bases between. The CDR3 contains 13 residues. The germline gives CDR1 MNHNS, CDR2 SASEGT. The CDR3 coding sequence is TGTGCCAGCAGTGGGCTTAGCAATCAGCCCCAGCATTTT. Protein sequence: CASSGLSNQPQHF.

This chain links TRBV19 with TRBJ1-1; no clear D. Looked up from germline, CDR1 is LNHDA and CDR2 is SQIVND (reference sequence). V shed 6 bases and J shed 1 base, with 9 bases lying between them. This CDR3 is 13 amino acids long. Here the CDR3 reads CASRGLGNTEAFF. DNA of the CDR3: TGTGCCAGTAGGGGTCTAGGGAACACTGAAGCTTTCTTT.

This clone was detected a few times. J is TRBJ1-2 and V is TRBV18, with a possible D match to TRBD1 (6 bases). Trimming pared 2 bases from V and 2 bases from J, leaving 9 bases between. CDR1 is KGHSH and CDR2 is LQKENI in the germline V gene. This CDR3 has 14 amino acids. CDR3 nucleotides: TGTGCCAGCTCACCAGCTGACAGGAACTATGGCTACACCTTC. Its translation is CASSPADRNYGYTF.